A selection of T cell receptor beta chains follows, all from one sample in a study of CD8 T cells in ankylosing spondylitis. TCRdb recomputed calls from the 5' RACE reads with MiXCR, one row per CDR3 protein. The sample yields under 250,000 distinct CDR3 sequences, 10% seen once. Material: blood, either unsorted or a sorted T cell fraction (not recorded which). The source of these receptors is a male donor with ankylosing spondylitis or in good health (not recorded which). Each CDR3 is given with its conserved first and last residue. A D gene is named only where the DNA matches it firmly. Clone size appears in some rows only: once, few, many, or a class for an expanded clone.

>TRBV7-9|TRBJ2-1|TRBD2|many
CASSPQRGGSYNEQFF
TGTGCCAGCAGCCCCCAGCGGGGGGGCTCCTACAATGAGCAGTTCTTC
>TRBV4-1|TRBJ2-3|TRBD2|NA
CASSQEIAGGSTDTQYF
TGCGCCAGCAGCCAAGAAATAGCGGGGGGTAGCACAGATACGCAGTATTTT
>TRBV5-6|TRBJ2-7|NA|few
CASSLWRVLSYEQYF
TGTGCCAGCAGCTTGTGGCGGGTCCTCTCCTACGAGCAGTACTTC
>TRBV5-6|TRBJ2-4|TRBD1|many
CASSFSGQGIQYF
TGTGCCAGCAGCTTTTCAGGACAGGGTATTCAGTACTTC
>TRBV15|TRBJ2-7|NA|few
CATSRDRGTSYEQYF
TGTGCCACCAGCAGAGATAGGGGGACGTCCTACGAGCAGTACTTC
>TRBV30|TRBJ1-6|TRBD1|many
CAWRTTGAGSPLHF
TGTGCCTGGAGGACGACAGGGGCAGGTTCACCCCTCCACTTT
>TRBV20-1|TRBJ2-5|NA|many
CSARSSGPQETQYF
TGCAGTGCTAGATCTTCGGGACCTCAAGAGACCCAGTACTTC
>TRBV20-1|TRBJ2-3|TRBD2|many
CSARLAGATDTQYF
TGCAGTGCTAGACTAGCGGGCGCCACAGATACGCAGTATTTT
>TRBV5-6|TRBJ1-3|NA|many
CASSLYRNSGNTIYF
TGTGCCAGCAGCTTATACAGGAACTCTGGAAACACCATATATTTT
>TRBV10-2|TRBJ1-2|NA|NA
CATVDTVGGYTF
TGCGCCACCGTCGACACTGTGGGGGGCTACACCTTC
>TRBV4-2|TRBJ2-5|TRBD1|few
CASSTTDRGEETQYF
TGTGCCAGCAGCACCACGGACAGGGGCGAAGAGACCCAGTACTTC
>TRBV12-3/TRBV12-4|TRBJ2-3|NA|many
CASTKTQGTQYF
TGTGCCAGCACCAAGACCCAGGGAACGCAGTATTTT
>TRBV7-9|TRBJ1-2|NA|NA
CASSITTDPNYGYTF
TGTGCCAGCAGCATTACGACAGACCCTAACTATGGCTACACCTTC
>TRBV12-3/TRBV12-4|TRBJ2-2|NA|many
CASTLRGIAGELFF
TGTGCCAGCACCCTTAGGGGGATAGCCGGGGAGCTGTTTTTT
>TRBV10-3|TRBJ2-3|NA|many
CAISALGQGGFGPGTDTQYF
TGTGCCATCAGTGCCCTCGGGCAGGGCGGTTTCGGGCCCGGCACAGATACGCAGTATTTT
>TRBV5-1|TRBJ2-7|TRBD1|many
CASSPRQGSYEQYF
TGCGCCAGCAGCCCTCGACAGGGGAGTTACGAGCAGTACTTC
>TRBV7-2|TRBJ2-3|NA|many
CASSLELGFYTDTQYF
TGTGCCAGCAGCTTAGAGCTCGGCTTCTACACAGATACGCAGTATTTT
>TRBV5-6|TRBJ1-3|NA|many
CASSYLGTSGNTIYF
TGTGCCAGCAGCTACCTCGGGACCTCTGGAAACACCATATATTTT
>TRBV4-2|TRBJ2-1|TRBD2|few
CASSQERGGGAYNEQFF
TGTGCCAGCAGCCAAGAAAGGGGCGGGGGGGCCTACAATGAGCAGTTCTTC
>TRBV27|TRBJ2-7|NA|many
CASSLFGVTPYEQYF
TGTGCCAGCAGTTTATTTGGCGTTACTCCCTACGAGCAGTACTTC
>TRBV6-1|TRBJ2-7|NA|NA
CASSEGGAVTYEQYF
TGTGCCAGCAGTGAAGGAGGGGCAGTCACCTACGAGCAGTACTTC
>TRBV4-1|TRBJ2-5|NA|many
CASSQVQNQETQYF
TGCGCCAGCAGCCAAGTCCAGAACCAAGAGACCCAGTACTTC
>TRBV5-1|TRBJ2-7|NA|many
CASSLAQEEQYF
TGCGCCAGCAGCTTGGCACAGGAGGAGCAGTACTTC
>TRBV4-2|TRBJ2-2|TRBD1|few
CASSQDPRGSTGELFF
TGTGCCAGCAGCCAAGATCCCAGGGGGAGCACCGGGGAGCTGTTTTTT
>TRBV5-1|TRBJ2-3|NA|many
CASSLGGTRTDTQYF
TGCGCCAGCAGCTTGGGCGGGACCCGCACAGATACGCAGTATTTT
>TRBV3-1|TRBJ2-1|TRBD2|many
CASSPRGLAGEQFF
TGTGCCAGCAGCCCGAGGGGACTAGCAGGGGAGCAGTTCTTC
>TRBV5-1|TRBJ2-2|NA|many
CASSGGGPPGELFF
TGCGCCAGCAGCGGTGGGGGCCCTCCCGGGGAGCTGTTTTTT
>TRBV5-1|TRBJ2-5|NA|many
CASSWGGATDSQETQYF
TGCGCCAGCAGCTGGGGGGGGGCCACAGATTCGCAAGAGACCCAGTACTTC
>TRBV9|TRBJ1-4|NA|NA
CASTPTGGNEKLFF
TGTGCCAGCACCCCAACGGGAGGGAATGAAAAACTGTTTTTT
>TRBV20-1|TRBJ2-3|NA|many
CSATGLKSGADTQYF
TGCAGTGCTACGGGACTGAAAAGTGGCGCAGATACGCAGTATTTT
>TRBV2|TRBJ2-3|NA|NA
CASSRSRTDTQYF
TGTGCCAGCAGTAGGAGTAGGACAGATACGCAGTATTTT
>TRBV6-5|TRBJ2-7|TRBD2|many
CASSMGGPPPYEQYF
TGTGCCAGCAGTATGGGAGGGCCCCCCCCCTACGAGCAGTACTTC
>TRBV2|TRBJ1-1|NA|many
CASSSPGVVGAFF
TGTGCCAGCAGCTCCCCGGGGGTGGTCGGAGCTTTCTTT
>TRBV6-1|TRBJ2-3|TRBD1|many
CASINSPGQGVRTQYF
TGTGCCAGCATCAACAGTCCGGGACAGGGAGTACGGACGCAGTATTTT
>TRBV13|TRBJ2-3|TRBD1|many
CASSSLDGQGEADTQYF
TGTGCCAGCAGCTCCCTAGACGGACAGGGCGAGGCAGATACGCAGTATTTT
>TRBV5-1|TRBJ2-4|NA|many
CASSKPPQDIQYF
TGCGCCAGCAGCAAACCCCCCCAGGACATTCAGTACTTC
>TRBV18|TRBJ1-2|NA|many
CASSPSVEGGYTF
TGTGCCAGCTCACCTTCGGTGGAAGGTGGCTACACCTTC
>TRBV19|TRBJ2-1|NA|many
CASSIQRDEQFF
TGTGCCAGTAGTATACAGCGGGATGAGCAGTTCTTC
>TRBV30|TRBJ2-3|TRBD2|many
CAWSVSRTSGGLDTQYF
TGTGCCTGGAGTGTCTCTCGGACTAGCGGGGGTCTCGATACGCAGTATTTT
>TRBV7-2|TRBJ2-7|TRBD2|few
CASSLTSSEQYF
TGTGCCAGCAGCTTGACTAGCAGCGAGCAGTACTTC
>TRBV27|TRBJ2-7|TRBD2|NA
CASSAGSGVRYEEYF
TGTGCCAGCAGCGCGGGTAGCGGGGTTCGTTACGAGGAGTACTTC
>TRBV20-1|TRBJ1-2|NA|many
CSAGPAKGGYGYTF
TGCAGTGCTGGGCCCGCGAAGGGGGGGTATGGCTACACCTTC